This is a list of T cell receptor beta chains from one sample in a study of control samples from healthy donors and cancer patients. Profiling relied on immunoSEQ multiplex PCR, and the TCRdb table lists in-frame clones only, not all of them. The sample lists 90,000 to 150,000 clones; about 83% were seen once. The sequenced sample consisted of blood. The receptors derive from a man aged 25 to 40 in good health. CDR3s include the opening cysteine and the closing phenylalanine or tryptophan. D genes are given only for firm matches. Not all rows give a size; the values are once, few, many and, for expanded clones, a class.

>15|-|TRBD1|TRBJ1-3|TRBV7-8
CASSLDRGSGNTIYF
TGTGCCAGCAGCCTAGACAGGGGGTCGGGAAACACCATATATTTT
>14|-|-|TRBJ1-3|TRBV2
CASSEWTAGNTIYF
TGTGCCAGCAGTGAATGGACGGCTGGAAACACCATATATTTT
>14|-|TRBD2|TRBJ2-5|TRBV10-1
CASSDGAGEETQYF
TGCGCCAGCAGTGACGGGGCGGGGGAAGAGACCCAGTACTTC
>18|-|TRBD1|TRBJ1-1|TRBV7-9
CASSRLRAGGVPNTEAFF
TGTGCCAGCAGCCGACTCAGGGCAGGGGGAGTTCCTAACACTGAAGCTTTCTTT
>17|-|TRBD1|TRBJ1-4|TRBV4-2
CASSPGPTGHTPGELFF
TGTGCCAGCAGCCCCGGACCGACAGGGCATACCCCTGGGGAACTGTTTTTT
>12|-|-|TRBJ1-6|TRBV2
CASSVHQSPLHF
TGTGCCAGCAGTGTTCACCAATCACCCCTCCACTTT
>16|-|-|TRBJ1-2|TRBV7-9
CASSLGRAESLYGYTF
TGTGCCAGCAGCTTAGGTCGGGCCGAATCCCTCTACGGCTACACCTTC
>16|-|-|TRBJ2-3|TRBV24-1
CATSDRGGFRTDTQYF
TGTGCCACCAGTGATCGAGGGGGTTTCCGCACAGATACGCAGTATTTT
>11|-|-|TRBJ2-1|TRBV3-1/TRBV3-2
CASSQLYEQFF
TGTGCCAGCAGCCAGTTATATGAGCAGTTCTTC
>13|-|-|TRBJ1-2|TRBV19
CASSRFGAYGYTF
TGTGCCAGTAGTAGGTTCGGAGCTTATGGCTACACCTTC
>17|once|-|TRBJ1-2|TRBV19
CASSTTPRERFNYGYTF
TGTGCCAGTAGTACCACCCCGAGGGAGCGGTTCAACTATGGCTACACCTTC
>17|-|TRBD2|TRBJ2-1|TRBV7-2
CASSLRGGTSSYNEQFF
TGTGCCAGCAGCTTAAGGGGCGGGACTAGCTCCTACAATGAGCAGTTCTTC
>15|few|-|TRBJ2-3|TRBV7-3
CASSLTSMVTDTQYF
TGTGCCAGCAGCTTAACTAGCATGGTCACAGATACGCAGTATTTT
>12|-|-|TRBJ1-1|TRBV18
CASSSPGAGAFF
TGTGCCAGCTCCTCACCCGGTGCGGGGGCTTTCTTT
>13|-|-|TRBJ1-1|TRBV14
CASSQVMNTEAFF
TGTGCCAGCAGCCAGGTGATGAACACTGAAGCTTTCTTT
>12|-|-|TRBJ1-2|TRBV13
CASSLFREGYTF
TGTGCCAGCAGCTTATTTCGGGAGGGCTACACCTTC
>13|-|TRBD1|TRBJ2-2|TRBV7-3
CASSPTGTGELFF
TGTGCCAGCAGCCCGACAGGGACGGGGGAGCTGTTTTTT
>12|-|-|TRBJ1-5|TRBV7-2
CASAGGNQPQHF
TGTGCCAGCGCGGGGGGGAATCAGCCCCAGCATTTT
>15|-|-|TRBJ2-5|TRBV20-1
CSASGWGGQGETQYF
TGCAGTGCTAGTGGGTGGGGGGGGCAGGGAGAGACCCAGTACTTC
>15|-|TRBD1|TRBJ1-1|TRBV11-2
CASSSPQGRYSEAFF
TGTGCCAGCAGCTCGCCACAGGGGCGGTACTCTGAAGCTTTCTTT
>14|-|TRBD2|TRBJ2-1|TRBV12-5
CASGTGLAGNEQFF
TGTGCTAGTGGCACAGGACTAGCGGGCAATGAGCAGTTCTTC
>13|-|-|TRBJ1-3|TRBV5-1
CASSLEPGYTIYF
TGCGCCAGCAGCTTGGAACCGGGATACACCATATATTTT
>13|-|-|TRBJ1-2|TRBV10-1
CASSVLSLYGYTF
TGCGCCAGCAGTGTTTTATCTCTTTATGGCTACACCTTC
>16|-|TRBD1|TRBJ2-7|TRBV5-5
CASSFTGTAVSYEQYF
TGTGCCAGCAGCTTCACCGGGACAGCAGTTTCCTACGAGCAGTACTTC
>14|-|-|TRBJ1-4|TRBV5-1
CASSLQQPNEKLFF
TGCGCCAGCAGCTTGCAACAGCCTAATGAAAAACTGTTTTTT